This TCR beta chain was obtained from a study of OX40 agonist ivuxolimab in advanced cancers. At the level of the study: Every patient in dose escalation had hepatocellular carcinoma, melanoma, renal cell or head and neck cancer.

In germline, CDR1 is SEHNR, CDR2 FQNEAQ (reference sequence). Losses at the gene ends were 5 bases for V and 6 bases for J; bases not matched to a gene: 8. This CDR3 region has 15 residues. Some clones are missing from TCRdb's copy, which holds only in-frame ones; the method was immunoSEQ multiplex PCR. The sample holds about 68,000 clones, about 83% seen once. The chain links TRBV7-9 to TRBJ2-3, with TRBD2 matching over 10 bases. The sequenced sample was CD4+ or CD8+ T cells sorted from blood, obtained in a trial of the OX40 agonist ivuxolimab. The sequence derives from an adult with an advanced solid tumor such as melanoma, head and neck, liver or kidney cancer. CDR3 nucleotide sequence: TGTGCCAGCAGCCAGAGGGGTAGCGGGAGGGATACGCAGTATTTT. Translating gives CASSQRGSGRDTQYF.